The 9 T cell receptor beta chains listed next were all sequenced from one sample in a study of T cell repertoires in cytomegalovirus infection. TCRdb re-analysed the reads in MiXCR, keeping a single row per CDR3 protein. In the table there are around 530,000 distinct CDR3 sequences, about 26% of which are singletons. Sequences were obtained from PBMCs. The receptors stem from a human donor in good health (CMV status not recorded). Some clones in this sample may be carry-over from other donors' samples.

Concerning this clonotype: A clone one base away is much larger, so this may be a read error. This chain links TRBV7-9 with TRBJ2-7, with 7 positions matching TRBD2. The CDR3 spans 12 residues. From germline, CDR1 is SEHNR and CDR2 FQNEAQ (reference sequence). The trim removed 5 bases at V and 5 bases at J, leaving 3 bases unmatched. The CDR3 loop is CASSVRGDEQYF. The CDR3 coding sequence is TGTGCCAGCAGCGTCCGGGGGGACGAGCAGTACTTC.

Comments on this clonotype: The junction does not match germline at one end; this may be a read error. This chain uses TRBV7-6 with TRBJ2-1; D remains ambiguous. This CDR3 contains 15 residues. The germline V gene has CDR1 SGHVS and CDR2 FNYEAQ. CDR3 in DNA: TGTGCTAGCAGCTTAGGAACGGGCTCCATAGATGAGCAGTTCTTC. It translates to CASSLGTGSIDEQFF.

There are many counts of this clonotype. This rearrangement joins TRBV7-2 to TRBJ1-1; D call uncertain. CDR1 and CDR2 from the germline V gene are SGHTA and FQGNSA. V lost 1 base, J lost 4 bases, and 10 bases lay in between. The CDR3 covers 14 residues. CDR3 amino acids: CASSLVPGSTEAFF. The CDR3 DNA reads TGTGCCAGCAGCTTAGTCCCAGGAAGCACTGAAGCTTTCTTT.

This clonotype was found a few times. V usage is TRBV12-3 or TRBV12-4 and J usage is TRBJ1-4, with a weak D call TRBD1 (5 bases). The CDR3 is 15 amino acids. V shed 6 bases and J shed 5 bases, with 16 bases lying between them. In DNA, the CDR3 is TGTGCCAGCAGCCAAACAGGCGGAAGAAATGAAAAACTGTTTTTT. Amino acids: CASSQTGGRNEKLFF.

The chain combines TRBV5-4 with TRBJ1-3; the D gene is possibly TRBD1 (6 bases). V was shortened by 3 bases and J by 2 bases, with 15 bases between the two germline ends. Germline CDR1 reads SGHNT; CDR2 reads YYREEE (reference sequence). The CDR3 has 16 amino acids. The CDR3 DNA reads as TGTGCCAGCAGCTCCCCGGAGGGGGGAGCTGGAAACACCATATATTTT. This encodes CASSSPEGGAGNTIYF.

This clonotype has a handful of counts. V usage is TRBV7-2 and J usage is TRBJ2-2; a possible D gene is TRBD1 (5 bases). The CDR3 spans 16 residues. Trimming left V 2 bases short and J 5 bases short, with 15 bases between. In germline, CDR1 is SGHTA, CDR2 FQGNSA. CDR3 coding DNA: TGTGCCAGCAGCTTAAAAGGGGCAGTTGTTACCGGGGAGCTGTTTTTT. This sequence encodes CASSLKGAVVTGELFF.

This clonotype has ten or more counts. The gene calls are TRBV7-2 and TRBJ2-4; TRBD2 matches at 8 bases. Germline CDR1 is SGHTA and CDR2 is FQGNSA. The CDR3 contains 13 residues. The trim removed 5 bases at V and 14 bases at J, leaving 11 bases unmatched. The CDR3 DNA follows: TGTGCCAGCAGCGCCGACCCCGGACTAGCCGAGTACTTC. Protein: CASSADPGLAEYF.

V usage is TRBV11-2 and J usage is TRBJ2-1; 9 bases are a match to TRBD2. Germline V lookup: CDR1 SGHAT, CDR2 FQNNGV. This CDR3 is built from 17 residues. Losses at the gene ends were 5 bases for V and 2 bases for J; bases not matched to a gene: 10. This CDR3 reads CASSPPPLAGTYNEQFF. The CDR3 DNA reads TGTGCCAGCAGCCCCCCCCCCCTAGCGGGAACCTACAATGAGCAGTTCTTC. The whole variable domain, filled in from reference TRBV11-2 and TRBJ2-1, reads EAGVAQSPRYKIIEKRQSVAFWCNPISGHATLYWYQQILGQGPKLLIQFQNNGVVDDSQLPKDRFSAERLKGVDSTLKIQPAKLEDSAVYLCASSPPPLAGTYNEQFFGPGTRLTVL.

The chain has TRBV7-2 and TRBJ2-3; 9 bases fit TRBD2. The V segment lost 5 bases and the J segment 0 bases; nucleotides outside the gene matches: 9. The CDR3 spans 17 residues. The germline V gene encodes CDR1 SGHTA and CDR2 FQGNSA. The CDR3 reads CASSNGLAGSSTDTQYF. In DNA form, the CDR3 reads TGTGCCAGCAGCAACGGTCTAGCGGGGTCTAGCACAGATACGCAGTATTTT.